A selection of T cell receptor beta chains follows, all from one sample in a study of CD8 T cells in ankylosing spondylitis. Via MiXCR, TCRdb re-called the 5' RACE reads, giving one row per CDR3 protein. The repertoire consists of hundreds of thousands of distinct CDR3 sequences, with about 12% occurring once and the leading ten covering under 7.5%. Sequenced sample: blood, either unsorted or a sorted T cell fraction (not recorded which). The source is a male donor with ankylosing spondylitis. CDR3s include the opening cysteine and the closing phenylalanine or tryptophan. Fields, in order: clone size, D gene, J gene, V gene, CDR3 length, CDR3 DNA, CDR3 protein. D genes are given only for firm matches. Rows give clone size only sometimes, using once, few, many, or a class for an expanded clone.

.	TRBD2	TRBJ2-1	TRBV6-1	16	TGTGCCAGCAGAGAAACCGGGACTAGCGGGAGCTATGAGCAGTTCTTC	CASRETGTSGSYEQFF
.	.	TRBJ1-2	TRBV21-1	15	TGTGCCAGCAGCTTGACAGTTAAAGCTAACTATGGCTACACCTTC	CASSLTVKANYGYTF
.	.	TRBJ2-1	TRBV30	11	TGTGCCTGGAGGGTAGCGGTTGAGCAGTTCTTC	CAWRVAVEQFF
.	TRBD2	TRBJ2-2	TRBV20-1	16	TGCTGTGCTAGAGACGTAGCGGGAGGGAATAGGGGGGAGCTGTTTTTT	CCARDVAGGNRGELFF
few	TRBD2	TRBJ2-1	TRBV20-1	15	TGCAGTGCTCTTGGACTAGCGGCGATCTACAATGAGCAGTTCTTC	CSALGLAAIYNEQFF
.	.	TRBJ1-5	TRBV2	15	TGTGCCAGCAGTAACACCAAGAATAGCAATCAGCCCCAGCATTTT	CASSNTKNSNQPQHF
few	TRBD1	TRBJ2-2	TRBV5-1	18	TGCGCCAGCAGCTTGGAAGGACAGGGGGCTTTTGGGACCGGGGAGCTGTTTTTT	CASSLEGQGAFGTGELFF
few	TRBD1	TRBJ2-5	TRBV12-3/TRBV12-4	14	TGTGCCAGCAGTGTCCGACAGGGGGCAGAGACCCAGTACTTC	CASSVRQGAETQYF
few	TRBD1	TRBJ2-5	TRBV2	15	TGTGCCAGCAGTGAAAGGGGACAGATACAAGAGACCCAGTACTTC	CASSERGQIQETQYF
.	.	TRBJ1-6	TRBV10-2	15	TGCGCCAGCAGCGACAGCCCAACCTATAATTCACCCCTCCACTTT	CASSDSPTYNSPLHF
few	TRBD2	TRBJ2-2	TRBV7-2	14	TGTGCCAGCGGAGTAGCGGGCAACACCGGGGAGCTGTTTTTT	CASGVAGNTGELFF
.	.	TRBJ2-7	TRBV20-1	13	TGCAGTGCTCCCAACTCGAGGGACTACGAGCAGTACTTC	CSAPNSRDYEQYF
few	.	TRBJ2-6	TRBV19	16	TGTGCCAGTAGTCCCCAGGTAGCCTCTGGGGCCAACGTCCTGACTTTC	CASSPQVASGANVLTF
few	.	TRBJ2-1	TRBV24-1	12	TGTGCCACCAGTGATCGTAGGAATGAGCAGTTCTTC	CATSDRRNEQFF
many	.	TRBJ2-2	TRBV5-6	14	TGTGCCAGCAGCTTGGACCTCTACACCGGGGAGCTGTTTTTT	CASSLDLYTGELFF
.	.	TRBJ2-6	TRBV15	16	TGTGCCACCAGCAGAGGGGGACTCTCTGGGGCCAACGTCCTGACTTTC	CATSRGGLSGANVLTF
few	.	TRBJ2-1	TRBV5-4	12	TGTGCCAGCAGCATAACCTACAATGAGCAGTTCTTC	CASSITYNEQFF
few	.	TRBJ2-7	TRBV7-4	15	TGTGCCAGCAGCTTGGGCAGGGACGGAACCTACGAGCAGTACTTC	CASSLGRDGTYEQYF
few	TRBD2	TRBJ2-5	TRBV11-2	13	TGTGCCAGCAGCTTAGCCCTAGCGGGATCCCAGTACTTC	CASSLALAGSQYF
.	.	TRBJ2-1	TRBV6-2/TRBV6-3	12	TGTGCCAGCAATACAGCCTACAATGAGCAGTTCTTC	CASNTAYNEQFF
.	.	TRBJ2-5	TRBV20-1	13	TGCAGTGCCCCACGGGGTTCGGGAGAGACCCAGTACTTC	CSAPRGSGETQYF
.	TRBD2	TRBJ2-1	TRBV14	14	TGTGCCAGCAGTAGCAGCGGGGGGGAGAATGAGCAGTTCTTC	CASSSSGGENEQFF
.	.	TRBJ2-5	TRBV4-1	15	TGCGCCAGCAGCCCCCTTGGGGTAGGAGGGGAGACCCAGTACTTC	CASSPLGVGGETQYF
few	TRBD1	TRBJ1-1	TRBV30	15	TGTGCCTGGAGTTGGAATGACAGGGTTCGTACTGAAGCTTTCTTT	CAWSWNDRVRTEAFF
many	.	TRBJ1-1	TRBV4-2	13	TGTGCCAGCAGCCAAGTTCCGATCTCTGAAGCTTTCTTT	CASSQVPISEAFF
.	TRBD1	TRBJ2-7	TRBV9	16	TGTGCCAGCAGCGCCTCGTCCGGGACAGGGTCGAGCGAGCAGTACTTC	CASSASSGTGSSEQYF
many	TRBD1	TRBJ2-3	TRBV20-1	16	TGCAGTGCTAGAAGTTGGACAGGGACGAACACAGATACGCAGTATTTT	CSARSWTGTNTDTQYF
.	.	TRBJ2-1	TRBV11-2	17	TGTGCCAGCAGCTTAGATATATCGGTTGCACACCGCGTCGAGCAGTTCTTC	CASSLDISVAHRVEQFF
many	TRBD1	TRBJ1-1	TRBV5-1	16	TGCGCCAGCAGCTTACGCTGGACAGGGAAGAACACTGAAGCTTTCTTT	CASSLRWTGKNTEAFF